Listed here are 30 T cell receptor beta chains from one sample, sequenced in a study of CXCR3-negative and CXCR3-positive naive CD8 T cells. The method, 5' RACE with UMI labels, was used to prepare the TRB cDNA libraries. TCRdb processed the 5' RACE reads again and assigns one entry to each CDR3 protein, with no DNA. The sample features 50,000 to 65,000 distinct CDR3 sequences, with more than 3.5% in its top ten. Sequenced sample: naive CXCR3- CD8+ T cells from blood. Stated subset: CD45RO-CCR7+CD27+CD95- naive CD8+ T cells lacking CXCR3 (TNR3-). These TCRs come from a human donor in good health. Some clones in this sample may be carry-over from other donors' samples.

The V call is TRBV9, the J call TRBJ1-1. Germline assignment: CDR1 SGDLS and CDR2 YYNGEE. The CDR3 loop spans 12 amino acids. CDR3 residues: CASSVVGTEVFF.

This clonotype is called large (0.1 to 1%) based on its frequency. The chain joins TRBV7-8 to TRBJ2-1; TCRdb lists TRBD2, though no DNA is available to test this call. This CDR3 is built from 16 residues. Germline CDR1 is SGHVS and CDR2 is FQNEAQ. This CDR3 reads CASSVPGTSVVNEQFF.

CDR3 region: CASSLAAIYEQYF. The chain recombines TRBV7-6 with TRBJ2-7. The CDR3 runs to 13 residues. Germline loops: CDR1 SGHVS, CDR2 FNYEAQ.

The rearrangement uses TRBV30 and TRBJ2-3; absent DNA, TCRdb's TRBD1 call cannot be checked. Germline-derived CDR1 and CDR2 are GTSNPN and SVGIG (reference sequence). The CDR3 contains 11 residues. The CDR3 region is CAWSQTGPPNF. The entire variable domain, with the rest obtained from reference TRBV30 and TRBJ2-3, is as follows: SQTIHQWPATLVQPVGSPLSLECTVEGTSNPNLYWYRQAAGRGLQLLFYSVGIGQISSEVPQNLSASRPQDRQFILSSKKLLLSDSGFYLCAWSQTGPPNFGPGTRLTVL.

This chain joins TRBV29-1 and TRBJ2-7. The CDR3 has 11 residues. Germline loops: CDR1 SQVTM, CDR2 ANQGSEA. This CDR3 is CSVVHGYEQYF.

The V gene is TRBV27, the J gene TRBJ2-4. This CDR3 has 14 amino acids. CDR1 is MNHEY and CDR2 is SMNVEV in the germline V gene (reference sequence). The CDR3 here is CASSSHLAKNIQYF.

This rearrangement joins TRBV14 to TRBJ2-1; without DNA, the TCRdb call of TRBD2 cannot be checked. CDR1 is SGHDN and CDR2 is FVKESK in the germline V gene. This CDR3 spans 14 amino acids. CDR3 loop: CASNTAGTEWEQFF.

The CDR3 here is CSVVGNAEAFF. The rearrangement joins TRBV29-1 to TRBJ1-1. There are 11 residues in the CDR3. Germline CDR1 and CDR2: SQVTM and ANQGSEA.

The chain recombines TRBV13 with TRBJ2-3; TCRdb selects TRBD2, and the lack of DNA leaves this call unchecked. CDR1 and CDR2 (germline): PRHDT, FYEKMQ (reference sequence). This CDR3 region has 14 residues. CDR3: CASSGHGTTDTQYF. The full variable domain, rest sourced from reference TRBV13 and TRBJ2-3, is AAGVIQSPRHLIKEKRETATLKCYPIPRHDTVYWYQQGPGQDPQFLISFYEKMQSDKGSIPDRFSAQQFSDYHSELNMSSLELGDSALYFCASSGHGTTDTQYFGPGTRLTVL.

The chain combines TRBV5-1 with TRBJ2-1; TCRdb gives TRBD2 as the D gene, but with no DNA this cannot be confirmed. The germline V gene has CDR1 SGHRS and CDR2 YFSETQ. The CDR3 loop spans 20 amino acids. The CDR3 loop reads CASSSTSGLAGSSSYNEQFF. The full variable domain, in which reference TRBV5-1 and TRBJ2-1 provide the parts outside the CDR3, is KAGVTQTPRYLIKTRGQQVTLSCSPISGHRSVSWYQQTPGQGLQFLFEYFSETQRNKGNFPGRFSGRQFSNSRSEMNVSTLELGDSALYLCASSSTSGLAGSSSYNEQFFGPGTRLTVL.

V and J are TRBV6-2 or TRBV6-3 and TRBJ2-2; TCRdb's D call, TRBD1, is unchecked because there is no DNA. Germline V gives CDR1 MNHEY, CDR2 SVGEGT. This CDR3 contains 16 residues. CDR3 sequence reads: CASSLQGPENTGELFF.

The genes are TRBV7-9 and TRBJ2-1; lacking DNA, the TRBD1 call made by TCRdb goes unchecked. The germline gives CDR1 SEHNR, CDR2 FQNEAQ (reference sequence). This CDR3 has 16 amino acids. CDR3 protein: CASSLAAAGADDEQFF.

The rearrangement uses TRBV4-3 and TRBJ2-3; the TRBD1 assignment by TCRdb is unverifiable without DNA. From germline, CDR1 is LGHNA and CDR2 YSLEER. The CDR3 runs to 17 residues. CDR3 sequence: CASSQWAVDRVPDTQYF.

The CDR3 sequence: CASSLEGSRRETQYF. V gene TRBV5-5 combines with J gene TRBJ2-5; TCRdb proposes TRBD1, but this gene call is untestable without DNA. This CDR3 has 15 amino acids. Looked up from germline, CDR1 is SGHKS and CDR2 is YYEKEE (reference sequence).

The genes are TRBV12-3 or TRBV12-4 and TRBJ2-5; TCRdb reports TRBD1, a call that lacks DNA to check it against. The CDR3 contains 17 residues. CDR3 loop: CASSRGLQGTPPGTQYF.

The rearrangement joins TRBV12-3 or TRBV12-4 to TRBJ2-3; TCRdb outputs TRBD1, but without DNA this stays unchecked. This CDR3 region has 15 residues. CDR3 loop: CASSGQGGGTDTQYF.

The chain couples TRBV7-2 to TRBJ2-5; TCRdb's D gene call, TRBD1, goes unchecked for lack of DNA. This CDR3 has 14 amino acids. CDR1 and CDR2 from the germline V gene are SGHTA and FQGNSA. CDR3 protein: CASSSTGAAETQYF.

CDR3 sequence: CASSEDSGGTGELFF. The V gene is TRBV6-4, the J gene TRBJ2-2; with no DNA, the TCRdb D assignment of TRBD1 cannot be verified. Germline CDR1 MRHNA, CDR2 SNTAGT. The CDR3 is 15 amino acids.

The chain joins TRBV3-1 to TRBJ2-7; without DNA, the TCRdb call of TRBD1 cannot be checked. CDR1 and CDR2 from the germline V gene are LGHDT and YNNKEL (reference sequence). This CDR3 is 12 amino acids long. The CDR3 here is CASSPDRYEQYF.

The gene calls are TRBV7-8 and TRBJ2-3. Germline-derived CDR1 and CDR2 are SGHVS and FQNEAQ. The CDR3 extends over 17 amino acids. The CDR3 sequence is CASSLVYPWQSTDTQYF.

The chain recombines TRBV28 with TRBJ2-7. Germline V gene lookup returns CDR1 MDHEN and CDR2 SYDVKM. The CDR3 is 13 amino acids. The CDR3 region is CASSFSVSYEQYF.

J is TRBJ2-7 and V is TRBV21-1; TCRdb's D gene call, TRBD1, goes unchecked for lack of DNA. TRBV21-1 has pseudogene status. CDR3 length: 14 amino acids. CDR3 region: CASKRTGGGDEQYF.

The chain carries TRBV29-1 and TRBJ2-3; TCRdb's D gene call, TRBD2, goes unchecked for lack of DNA. Germline V gives CDR1 SQVTM, CDR2 ANQGSEA. The CDR3 is 16 residues long. The CDR3 loop reads CSVEPPPGGLTDTQYF.

The chain is built from TRBV27 and TRBJ2-1; TCRdb's D call of TRBD2 is untestable without DNA. The V gene's germline CDR1 is MNHEY and CDR2 SMNVEV (reference sequence). The CDR3 runs 13 residues. The CDR3 region is CASRGGRANEQFF.

The V and J genes are TRBV5-1 and TRBJ2-1; the D call of TRBD2 rests on TCRdb alone, since no DNA is present to check it. CDR3 length equals 15 residues. Germline-derived CDR1 and CDR2 are SGHRS and YFSETQ. CDR3 protein: CASSTGTSWGDEQFF.

The rearrangement links TRBV29-1 to TRBJ1-3; absent DNA, TCRdb's TRBD1 call cannot be checked. The CDR3 loop spans 13 amino acids. CDR1 and CDR2 from the germline V gene are SQVTM and ANQGSEA. The CDR3 protein is CSVETGEGNTIYF.

This chain connects TRBV2 to TRBJ1-3; checking the TCRdb D call of TRBD1 is not possible without DNA. Germline V gives CDR1 SNHLY, CDR2 FYNNEI. The length of the CDR3 is 15 residues. CDR3 loop: CASSEGGAPGNTIYF.

The genes are TRBV4-3 and TRBJ2-2; TCRdb gives TRBD1 as the D gene, but with no DNA this cannot be confirmed. This CDR3 has 15 residues. Germline-derived CDR1 and CDR2 are LGHNA and YSLEER. The CDR3 here is CASSQSGVRTGELFF.

The V gene is TRBV18, the J gene TRBJ1-1; TCRdb selects TRBD1, and the lack of DNA leaves this call unchecked. Germline lookup yields CDR1 KGHSH and CDR2 LQKENI. The CDR3 runs to 14 residues. The CDR3 loop is CASSTINPGFGAFF.

This sequence joins TRBV6-2 or TRBV6-3 and TRBJ2-5; TCRdb proposes TRBD1, but this gene call is untestable without DNA. The CDR3 is made up of 13 amino acids. Germline V lookup: CDR1 MNHEY, CDR2 SVGEGT. The CDR3 loop is CASSGQAQETQYF.